The clone carrying this T cell receptor (beta chain) was seen more than once but under ten times. Its cognate antigen is unknown. This record belongs to a study of early stage breast cancer tumors. Study-wide findings and caveats: Chain pairing and CD4, CD8 or FOXP3 expression were not captured. Tumors had approximately 2.5-fold higher T cell density and higher clonality than adjacent normal breast tissue.

The CDR3 loop spans 14 amino acids. CDR1 and CDR2 (germline): GTSNPN, SVGIG (reference sequence). V lost 4 bases and J 2 bases, leaving 15 bases between the germline ends. Libraries were prepared by immunoSEQ multiplex PCR; TCRdb keeps only in-frame clonotypes and omits some of them. The sample lists several thousand clones, 64% occurring once. The J gene is TRBJ2-7, the V gene TRBV30; maybe TRBD2 (6 bases). The clonotype was recovered from a person between 50 and 60 years old with breast cancer. Sequenced input: breast tumor tissue. CDR3 region: CAWTAGTFTYEQYF. The DNA for the CDR3 is TGTGCCTGGACCGCCGGGACTTTTACCTACGAGCAGTACTTC.